The entry below describes one T cell receptor beta chain. The treatment denotes: preoperative locoregional IRX-2 cytokine immunotherapy. The data belong to a study of preoperative IRX-2 immunotherapy in early breast cancer. Germline V CDR1 and CDR2: SGHRS, YFSETQ. V shed 4 bases and J 2 bases; nucleotides not matched to a gene: 6. CDR3 size: 15 residues. Only in-frame clones appear in the TCRdb table, and some are missing; sequencing was by immunoSEQ multiplex PCR. The repertoire includes roughly 34,000 clones, approximately 89% of them detected once, and 1.5% to 2% sits in the top ten. The TCR originated in a human donor with breast cancer. The chain carries TRBV5-1 and TRBJ2-3, with TRBD2 matching over 8 bases. The source was tumor tissue, collected after IRX-2 immunotherapy. CDR3 amino acids: CASSRSGGYTDTQYF. In nucleotides, the CDR3 is TGCGCCAGCAGCCGAAGCGGGGGCTACACAGATACGCAGTATTTT.